This TCR beta chain is drawn from a study of human T cells and chemical hapten exposure. TCRdb passed the RACE reads through MiXCR, listing each CDR3 protein once. The sample holds approximately 49,000 distinct CDR3 sequences, 9.3% seen once. Germline V CDR1 and CDR2: DFQATT, SNEGSKA (reference sequence). This CDR3 comprises 11 residues. Trimming left V 5 bases short and J 7 bases short, with 11 bases between. This clonotype was seen only a few times. Time point denoted: patch test 1, 2 weeks after DPC sensitization. As for treatment: therapeutic diphenylcyclopropenone sensitization with weekly scalp DPC.

The rearrangement links TRBV20-1 to TRBJ1-1; D is uncertain. This TCR was recovered from a woman in her forties or fifties with alopecia areata. Some clones in this sample may be carry-over from other donors' samples. This specimen was whole blood, taken in connection with sensitization to the hapten diphenylcyclopropenone (DPC). The CDR3, as DNA: TGCAGTGCTCCACTTGCCGATGAAGCTTTCTTT. Translating it yields CSAPLADEAFF.